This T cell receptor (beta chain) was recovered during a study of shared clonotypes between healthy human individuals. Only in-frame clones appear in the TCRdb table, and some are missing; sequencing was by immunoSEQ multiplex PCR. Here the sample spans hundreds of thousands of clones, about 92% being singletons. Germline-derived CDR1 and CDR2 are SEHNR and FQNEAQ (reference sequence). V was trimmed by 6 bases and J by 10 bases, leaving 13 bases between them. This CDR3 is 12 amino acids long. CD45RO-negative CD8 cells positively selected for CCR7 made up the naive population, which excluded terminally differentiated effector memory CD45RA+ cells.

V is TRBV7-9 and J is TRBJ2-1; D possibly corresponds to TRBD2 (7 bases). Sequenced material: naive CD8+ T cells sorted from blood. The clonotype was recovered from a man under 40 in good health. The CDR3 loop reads CASSDAGAEQFF. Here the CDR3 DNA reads TGTGCCAGCAGTGACGCGGGGGCGGAGCAGTTCTTC.